A single sample gave rise to the 23 T cell receptor beta chains below, sequenced in a study of tumor and adjacent non-tumor tissue in lung cancer. RNA was extracted from bulk tissue without any cell sorting. Three rounds of nested PCR, following a modified ARM-PCR protocol, produced the TCRbeta library. TCRdb used MiXCR to reprocess the multiplex PCR reads, holding one entry per CDR3 protein. Here the sample spans 81,000 or so distinct CDR3 sequences, over 75% being singletons. The specimen sequenced was lung tumor tissue. The receptors come from a woman in her forties or fifties with non-small cell lung cancer.

With regard to this clonotype: The germline gene is not matched at one end of the junction; a read error may be the cause. V and J are TRBV29-1 and TRBJ2-2; 8 bases map to TRBD2. The CDR3 length is 15 residues. Germline CDR1 is SQVTM and CDR2 is ANQGSEA. The CDR3 bases are TGCAGACCCACATGCGGGAGGTGCAACACTGGGGAGCTGTTTTTT. Protein: CRPTCGRCNTGELFF.

V usage is TRBV12-3 or TRBV12-4 and J usage is TRBJ2-2; 8 positions match TRBD1. This CDR3 has 14 amino acids. V lost 11 bases, J lost 6 bases, and 11 bases stayed unmatched. The CDR3 region is CAGGTTGVAGELFF. In DNA form, the CDR3 reads TGTGCCGGCGGCACGACAGGGGTTGCCGGGGAGCTGTTTTTT.

The J gene is TRBJ2-7, the V gene TRBV12-3 or TRBV12-4, with D possibly TRBD1 on 5 matching bases. This CDR3 has 12 residues. The V end lost 9 bases, the J end lost 8 bases, and 17 bases lay between the germline ends. The CDR3 is CASSRQLEKQYF. In DNA, the CDR3 is TGTGCCAGTAGTCGACAGCTTGAGAAGCAGTACTTC.

On this clonotype itself: One junction end disagrees with the germline gene, perhaps due to a read error. The rearrangement links TRBV12-3 or TRBV12-4 to TRBJ1-1; D may be TRBD1 (5 bases). The CDR3 covers 15 residues. The CDR3 is CASTLGGNLKTEAFF. CDR3 nucleotides: TGTGCCAGCACCCTGGGGGGGAATCTGAAAACTGAAGCTTTCTTT.

About this clonotype itself: The junction departs from germline at one end; a sequencing error may be responsible. The chain employs TRBV29-1 and TRBJ2-6, with TRBD1 as a possible D gene (5 bases). In germline, CDR1 is SQVTM, CDR2 ANQGSEA. This CDR3 contains 15 residues. The CDR3 DNA reads TGCGGCGTTGTAGAACAGAACTTTGGGGCAAACGTCCTGACTTTC. Residues: CGVVEQNFGANVLTF.

CDR3 residues: CASSAGISNEKLFF. The CDR3 coding sequence is TGCGCCAGCAGTGCGGGGATATCTAATGAAAAACTGTTTTTT. The rearrangement joins TRBV5-1 to TRBJ1-4, with D uncertain. The V end lost 5 bases, the J end lost 3 bases, and 11 bases lay between the germline ends. This CDR3 contains 14 residues. In germline, CDR1 is SGHRS, CDR2 YFSETQ.

A remark on this clonotype: The junction shows a germline mismatch at one end, possibly a read error. This chain uses TRBV11-1 with TRBJ2-1, with D perhaps TRBD2 (5 bases). This CDR3 has 15 amino acids. CDR1 is SGHAT and CDR2 is FQDESV in the germline V gene (reference sequence). CDR3 nucleotides: TGTGCCAGCAACTTAGTGTGGGAGAGCTACAATGAGCATTTCTTC. As protein: CASNLVWESYNEHFF.

The rearrangement joins TRBV20-1 to TRBJ2-3, with TRBD2 matching 11 bases. CDR3 length equals 17 residues. Germline values: CDR1 DFQATT, CDR2 SNEGSKA (reference sequence). The CDR3 spells CGTPQKSSSGRIDTQYF. DNA for the CDR3: TGCGGTACTCCCCAAAAATCGTCTAGCGGGAGGATAGATACGCAGTATTTT.

The CDR3 loop reads CASCETGVPYEQYF. DNA of the CDR3: TGTGCCAGCTGCGAGACGGGGGTGCCCTACGAGCAGTACTTC. The chain joins TRBV5-6 to TRBJ2-7; D possibly corresponds to TRBD2 (6 bases). The CDR3 runs 14 residues. V was clipped by 7 bases and J by 2 bases, with 16 bases between them. Germline loops: CDR1 SGHDT, CDR2 YYEEEE.

With respect to this clonotype: A read error may produce the germline difference seen at one junction end. The CDR3 protein is CTSSGGTLPSTKVFF. CDR3 nucleotide sequence: TGTACCAGCAGCGGGGGGACGCTGCCGAGCACTAAAGTCTTCTTT. The chain links TRBV12-3 or TRBV12-4 to TRBJ1-1; a possible D gene is TRBD1 (5 bases). There are 15 residues in the CDR3.

The chain employs TRBV20-1 and TRBJ2-1; the D gene is possibly TRBD2 (6 bases). This CDR3 is built from 15 residues. Trimming left V 0 bases short and J 6 bases short, with 15 bases between. Germline V lookup: CDR1 DFQATT, CDR2 SNEGSKA (reference sequence). The CDR3 protein is CSARDFQEGANEQFF. The CDR3 coding sequence is TGCAGTGCTAGAGATTTTCAGGAGGGTGCCAATGAGCAGTTCTTC.

On this clonotype: At one end, the junction sequence differs from germline, possibly due to a read error. The CDR3 loop is CANSYTDKYSEQFF. Written as DNA, the CDR3 is TGTGCCAACAGTTACACCGACAAATACAGTGAGCAGTTCTTC. The chain employs TRBV6-2 or TRBV6-3 and TRBJ2-1; D ambiguous. Germline V gene data show CDR1 as MNHEY and CDR2 as SVGEGT. The CDR3 is 14 residues long.

This clonotype was seen repeatedly, ten times or more. A read error is possible here, since a much larger clone lies one base away. V is TRBV20-1 and J is TRBJ1-6, with D tentatively TRBD1 (6 bases). The CDR3 covers 16 residues. Germline CDR1 is DFQATT and CDR2 is SNEGSKA (reference sequence). This chain's CDR3 is CSARDDRGSYNSPFHF. CDR3 nucleotides: TGCAGTGCTAGAGATGATAGGGGGTCATATAATTCACCCTTCCACTTT.

The CDR3 protein is CGDRRHDEQFF. The DNA of the CDR3 is TGCGGTGATAGACGGCACGATGAGCAGTTCTTC. The chain joins TRBV20-1 to TRBJ2-1; the D is unclear. Looked up from germline, CDR1 is DFQATT and CDR2 is SNEGSKA (reference sequence). The length of the CDR3 is 11 residues.

A word on this clonotype: Compared with germline, one end of the junction differs, possibly owing to a read error. CDR3 DNA: TGTGCCAGCAGTAATTCGCCCCCAAGCGGGAGTACCTACGAGCAGTATTTC. It encodes CASSNSPPSGSTYEQYF. The chain recombines TRBV6-6 with TRBJ2-7, with 8 bases fitting TRBD2. The CDR3 spans 17 residues. CDR1 MNHNY and CDR2 SVGAGI come from the germline V gene (reference sequence).

The chain is built from TRBV6-6 and TRBJ2-1; the D gene is possibly TRBD2 (5 bases). CDR3 length: 14 amino acids. The V end was cut by 3 bases, the J end by 11 bases, with 17 bases between. Germline lookup yields CDR1 MNHNY and CDR2 SVGAGI (reference sequence). CDR3 region: CASSYPGSRNKQFF. Written as DNA, the CDR3 is TGTGCCAGCAGTTATCCGGGGTCTAGGAATAAGCAGTTCTTC.

Concerning this clonotype: Its ends do not fully match the called genes, so a read error is possible. CDR3 region: CASSRGQGQHGYTF. CDR3 DNA sequence: TGTGCAAGCAGCCGCGGACAGGGGCAGCATGGTTACACCTTC. The chain joins TRBV6-2 or TRBV6-3 to TRBJ1-2; 9 bases are a match to TRBD1. Germline CDR1 MNHEY, CDR2 SVGEGT. This CDR3 region has 14 residues.

In regard to this clonotype: One end of the junction does not line up with germline, which may come from a read error. The rearrangement joins TRBV11-2 to TRBJ2-3, with TRBD1 identical over 9 bases. The CDR3 runs 16 residues. Germline CDR1 reads SGHAT; CDR2 reads FQNNGV. The CDR3 sequence is CACIQQGAVRTDTQYF. The CDR3 DNA follows: TGTGCCTGCATCCAACAGGGGGCTGTGAGGACAGATACGCAATATTTT.

With regard to this clonotype: At one end, the junction sequence differs from germline, possibly due to a read error. The rearrangement uses TRBV6-2 or TRBV6-3 and TRBJ2-3, with TRBD1 matching 7 bases. The CDR3 covers 11 residues. Looked up from germline, CDR1 is MNHEY and CDR2 is SVGEGT. The CDR3 sequence is CARQGIDTQYF. In DNA form, the CDR3 reads TGCGCCAGACAGGGCATAGATACGCAGTATTTT.

With regard to this clonotype: The junction departs from germline at one end; a sequencing error may be responsible. This chain links TRBV20-1 with TRBJ2-7, with D uncertain. Germline loops: CDR1 DFQATT, CDR2 SNEGSKA (reference sequence). This CDR3 is built from 14 residues. In DNA, the CDR3 is TGCAGTGGTAGACGACCAGGTGATTACTACGAGCAATACTTC. This sequence encodes CSGRRPGDYYEQYF.

Worth noting for this clonotype: Compared with germline, one end of the junction differs, possibly owing to a read error. This sequence joins TRBV28 and TRBJ2-3, with D unresolved. This CDR3 contains 14 residues. Germline loops: CDR1 MDHEN, CDR2 SYDVKM. The chain's CDR3 is CTSSFVSGTDMQYF. Written as DNA, the CDR3 is TGTACCAGCAGTTTTGTTTCGGGCACAGATATGCAGTATTTT.

This clonotype came up many times. V is TRBV5-1 and J is TRBJ1-5, with D uncertain. The CDR3 has 15 amino acids. CDR1 is SGHRS and CDR2 is YFSETQ in the germline V gene. V was shortened by 5 bases and J by 7 bases, with 19 bases between the two germline ends. The CDR3 nucleotides are TGCGCCAGCAGGGTCGCCCCGGACTTATACCAGCCCCAGCATTTT. Translation gives CASRVAPDLYQPQHF. Complete variable domain (other parts from reference TRBV5-1 and TRBJ1-5): KAGVTQTPRYLIKTRGQQVTLSCSPISGHRSVSWYQQTPGQGLQFLFEYFSETQRNKGNFPGRFSGRQFSNSRSEMNVSTLELGDSALYLCASRVAPDLYQPQHFGDGTRLSIL.

This clonotype was counted a few times. With a much larger clone just one base away, this may be a read error. J is TRBJ2-2 and V is TRBV12-3 or TRBV12-4, with TRBD2 matching 10 bases. This CDR3 region has 14 residues. Written as DNA, the CDR3 is TGTGCCAACAGTCTAGCGGGAGTGGCCGGGGAGCTGTTTTTT. Its protein product is CANSLAGVAGELFF.